This T cell receptor (beta chain) was documented in a study of cytomegalovirus exposure and HLA in healthy donors. Whole-study context: A prior analysis found about 110 million unique TCR beta sequences from some 190 million T cells.

A note on this clone: Its antigen is unknown.

The donors gave bone marrow, and they were healthy. The PCR contained 60 Vbeta and 13 Jbeta primers. The table came from immunoSEQ multiplex PCR; TCRdb's copy has only in-frame clones and leaves some out. The table shows roughly 190,000 clones, with roughly 13% occurring only once. Notes on the study in general: According to the study, some 160 TCR beta chains were cytomegalovirus-associated. Despite most TCR sequences being rare, some public TCRs occurred in many donors.

The sample consisted of PBMCs. This TCR was sampled from a man aged 50 or older in good health and CMV-seropositive.

The CDR3 DNA sequence: TGTGCCAGCAGCCGTCCCTCTGGGGCCAACGTCCTGACTTTC. Translated: CASSRPSGANVLTF. The chain links TRBV11-2 to TRBJ2-6; D unclear. CDR1 and CDR2 from the germline V gene are SGHAT and FQNNGV. V dropped 5 bases and J dropped 0 bases, with 5 bases sitting between them. CDR3 length: 14 amino acids.